This TCR beta chain was found in a study of post-analysis software for immune sequencing data. Overall study: Secondary progressive, relapsing-remitting and progressive-relapsing multiple sclerosis were among the included disease courses. Study-wide results and caveats: Normalized Chao1 diversity was significantly reduced in patients versus controls. The F measure placed samples prepared in the same batch into strongly shared clusters. In patients, TRBV5-6, TRBV5-1 and TRBV20-1 belonged to roughly five TRBV segments found more frequently than in controls.

As to this clonotype: Antigen unknown.

Prepared libraries of TCR beta cDNA carried unique molecular identifiers. cDNA molecules numbering about 470,000 came from roughly 0.93 to 9.6 million T cells. TCRdb fed the PCR reads into MiXCR, producing one record per CDR3 protein. The profile shows about 570,000 distinct CDR3 sequences, around a third of them singletons. CDR1 is SGHRS, CDR2 YFSETQ, per germline. The CDR3 is 16 residues long. The trim removed 1 base at V and 1 base at J, leaving 7 bases unmatched. The sequence came from a girl under 18 with multiple sclerosis. Material: blood. J is TRBJ1-1 and V is TRBV5-1; 7 bases fit TRBD1. The CDR3 sequence: CASSLTGVGRNTEAFF. The CDR3 DNA reads as TGCGCCAGCAGCTTGACAGGGGTGGGTAGGAACACTGAAGCTTTCTTT.